This T cell receptor (beta chain) was recorded in a study of blood T cell repertoires in COVID-19. Turning to the study itself: The United States, Italy and Spain were the sources of the acute and convalescent COVID-19 samples. The analysed material was cDNA or gDNA that came from T cells, B-cell-depleted T cells, or PBMCs.

The CDR3 runs to 18 residues. V lost 4 bases and J lost 0, with 19 bases in between. The germline gives CDR1 MNHEY, CDR2 SVGEGT. Original methodology: Reference gene primers were amplified, and this amplification served to estimate nucleated cell counts. Produced via immunoSEQ multiplex PCR; TCRdb's table is partial and in-frame only. V and J calls and clone size are those listed in that table; D and trimming were worked out from the DNA. The table lists tens of thousands of clones, roughly 85% of them singletons. The chain is built from TRBV6-2 or TRBV6-3 and TRBJ2-1, with a tentative D call TRBD2 (6 bases). The TCR comes from a human donor in a cohort sampled during active COVID-19. The sample comprised peripheral blood. The CDR3 reads CASSFLGTPLDSYNEQFF. DNA of the CDR3: TGTGCCAGCAGTTTTCTCGGGACTCCCTTAGACTCCTACAATGAGCAGTTCTTC.